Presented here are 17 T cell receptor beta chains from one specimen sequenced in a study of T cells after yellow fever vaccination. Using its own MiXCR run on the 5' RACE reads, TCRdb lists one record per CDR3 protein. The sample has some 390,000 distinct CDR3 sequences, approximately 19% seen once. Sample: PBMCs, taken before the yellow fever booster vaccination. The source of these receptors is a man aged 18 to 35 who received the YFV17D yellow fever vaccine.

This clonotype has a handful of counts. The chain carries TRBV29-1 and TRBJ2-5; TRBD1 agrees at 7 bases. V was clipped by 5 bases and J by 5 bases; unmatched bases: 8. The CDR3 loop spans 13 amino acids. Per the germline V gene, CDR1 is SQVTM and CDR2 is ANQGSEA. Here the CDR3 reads CSVRQGNRETQYF. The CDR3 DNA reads TGCAGCGTTCGACAGGGTAATCGGGAGACCCAGTACTTC.

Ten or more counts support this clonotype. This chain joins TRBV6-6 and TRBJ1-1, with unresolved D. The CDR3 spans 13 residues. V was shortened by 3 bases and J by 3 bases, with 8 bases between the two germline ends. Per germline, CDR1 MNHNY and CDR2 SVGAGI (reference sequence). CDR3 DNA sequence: TGTGCCAGCAGTTATGTGCCTGACACTGAAGCTTTCTTT. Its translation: CASSYVPDTEAFF.

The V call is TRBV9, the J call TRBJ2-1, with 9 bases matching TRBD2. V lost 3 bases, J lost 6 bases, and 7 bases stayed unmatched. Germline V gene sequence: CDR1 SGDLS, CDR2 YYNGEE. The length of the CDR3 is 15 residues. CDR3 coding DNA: TGTGCCAGCAGCGGAAGCGGGGGGTCAGGCAATGAGCAGTTCTTC. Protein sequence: CASSGSGGSGNEQFF.

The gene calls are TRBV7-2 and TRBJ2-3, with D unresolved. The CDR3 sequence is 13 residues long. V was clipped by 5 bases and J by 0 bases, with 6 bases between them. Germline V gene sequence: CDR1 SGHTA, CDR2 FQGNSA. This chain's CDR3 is CASSTESTDTQYF. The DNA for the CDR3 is TGTGCCAGCAGCACTGAGAGCACAGATACGCAGTATTTT.

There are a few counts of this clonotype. For the CDR3, the DNA is TGTGCCAGCAGCCCCAGGGGGGATGGCTACACCTTC. As protein: CASSPRGDGYTF. This chain connects TRBV3-1 to TRBJ1-2; 7 bases are a match to TRBD1. V lost 4 bases, J lost 6 bases, and 2 bases stayed unmatched. The CDR3 totals 12 residues. CDR1 and CDR2 from the germline V gene are LGHDT and YNNKEL (reference sequence).

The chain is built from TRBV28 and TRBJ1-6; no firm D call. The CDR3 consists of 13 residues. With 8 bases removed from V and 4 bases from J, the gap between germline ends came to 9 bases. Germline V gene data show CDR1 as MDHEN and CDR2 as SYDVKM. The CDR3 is CASGVNYNSPLHF. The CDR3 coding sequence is TGTGCCAGCGGTGTGAATTATAATTCACCCCTCCACTTT.

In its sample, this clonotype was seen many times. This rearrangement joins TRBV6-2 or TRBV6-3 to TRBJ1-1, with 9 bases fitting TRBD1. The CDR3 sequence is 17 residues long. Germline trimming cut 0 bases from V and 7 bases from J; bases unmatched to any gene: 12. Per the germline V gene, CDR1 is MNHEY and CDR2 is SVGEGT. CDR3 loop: CASSYSSFGQGKFEAFF. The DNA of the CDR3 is TGTGCCAGCAGTTACTCGTCTTTCGGACAGGGGAAATTTGAAGCTTTCTTT.

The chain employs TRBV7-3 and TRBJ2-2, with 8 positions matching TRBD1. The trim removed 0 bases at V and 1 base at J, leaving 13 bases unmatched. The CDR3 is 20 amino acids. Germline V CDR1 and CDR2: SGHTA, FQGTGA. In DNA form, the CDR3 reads TGTGCCAGCAGCTTAACTGTTTGGCGGACAGGGTTCGAGAACACCGGGGAGCTGTTTTTT. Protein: CASSLTVWRTGFENTGELFF.

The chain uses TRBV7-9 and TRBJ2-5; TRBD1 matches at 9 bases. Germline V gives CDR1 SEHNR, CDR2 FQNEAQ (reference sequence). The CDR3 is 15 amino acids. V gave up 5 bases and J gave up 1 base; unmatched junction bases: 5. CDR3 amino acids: CASSPPTGGQETQYF. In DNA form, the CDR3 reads TGTGCCAGCAGCCCACCGACAGGGGGCCAAGAGACCCAGTACTTC.

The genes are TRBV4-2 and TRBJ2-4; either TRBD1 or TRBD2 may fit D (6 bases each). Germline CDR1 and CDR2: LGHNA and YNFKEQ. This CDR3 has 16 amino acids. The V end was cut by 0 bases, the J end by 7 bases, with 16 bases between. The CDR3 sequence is CASSQDVGGPTNIQYF. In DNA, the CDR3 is TGTGCCAGCAGCCAAGACGTGGGGGGCCCTACCAACATTCAGTACTTC.

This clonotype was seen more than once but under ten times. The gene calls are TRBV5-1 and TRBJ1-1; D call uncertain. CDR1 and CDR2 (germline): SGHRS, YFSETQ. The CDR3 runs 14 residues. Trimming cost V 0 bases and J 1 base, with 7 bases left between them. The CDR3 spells CASSLGERNTEAFF. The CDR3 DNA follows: TGCGCCAGCAGCTTGGGGGAGAGGAACACTGAAGCTTTCTTT.

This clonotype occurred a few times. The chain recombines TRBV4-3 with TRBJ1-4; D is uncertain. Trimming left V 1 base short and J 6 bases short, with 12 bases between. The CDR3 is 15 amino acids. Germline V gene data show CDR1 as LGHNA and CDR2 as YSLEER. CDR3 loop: CASSQGTRRDEKLFF. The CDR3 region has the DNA TGCGCCAGCAGCCAAGGAACGAGGCGGGATGAAAAACTGTTTTTT.

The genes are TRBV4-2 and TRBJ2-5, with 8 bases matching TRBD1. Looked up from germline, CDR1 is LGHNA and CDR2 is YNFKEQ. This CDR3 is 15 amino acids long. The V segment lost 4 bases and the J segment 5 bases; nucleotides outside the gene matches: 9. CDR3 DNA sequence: TGTGCCAGCAGCCCATCGACAGGGGCGAAGGAGACCCAGTACTTC. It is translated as CASSPSTGAKETQYF.

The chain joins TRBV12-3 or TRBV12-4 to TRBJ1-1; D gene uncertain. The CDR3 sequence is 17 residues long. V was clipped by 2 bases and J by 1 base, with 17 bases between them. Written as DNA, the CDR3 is TGTGCCAGCAGTTTACGGACCTCGGGGTCAACGAACACTGAAGCTTTCTTT. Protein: CASSLRTSGSTNTEAFF.

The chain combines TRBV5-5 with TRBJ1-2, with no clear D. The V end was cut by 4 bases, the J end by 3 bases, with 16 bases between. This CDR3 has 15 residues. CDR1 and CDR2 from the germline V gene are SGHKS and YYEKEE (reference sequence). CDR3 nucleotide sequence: TGTGCCAGCAGCCCGGAGGCCGTCGGGCACTATGGCTACACCTTC. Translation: CASSPEAVGHYGYTF.

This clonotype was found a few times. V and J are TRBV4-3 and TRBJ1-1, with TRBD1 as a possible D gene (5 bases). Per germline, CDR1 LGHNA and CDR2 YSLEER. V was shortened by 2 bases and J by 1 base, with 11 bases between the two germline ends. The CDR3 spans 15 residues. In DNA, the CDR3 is TGCGCCAGCAGCCAATCCACTACAGGGAACACTGAAGCTTTCTTT. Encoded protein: CASSQSTTGNTEAFF.

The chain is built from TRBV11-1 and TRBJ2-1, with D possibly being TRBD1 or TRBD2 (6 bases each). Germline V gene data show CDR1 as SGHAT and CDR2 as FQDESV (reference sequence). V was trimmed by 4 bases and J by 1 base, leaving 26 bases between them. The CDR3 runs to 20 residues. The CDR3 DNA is TGTGCCAGCAGCTCTCAGGGGCGGCAGGGAGGACGAATTTCCTACAATGAGCAGTTCTTC. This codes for CASSSQGRQGGRISYNEQFF.